This T cell receptor (beta chain) was sequenced in a study of blood T cell repertoires in COVID-19. Profiled with immunoSEQ multiplex PCR; TCRdb holds only in-frame clones, not every one. The data show fewer than 600,000 clones, 70% to 90% seen once. Donors in Cohort 3 counted as recovered after two negative PCRs, clearance, or symptom resolution. CDR1 and CDR2 (germline): SGHNT, YENEEA. Trimming removed 1 base at V and 8 bases at J, with 6 bases between. This CDR3 has 13 amino acids. This clone was observed a handful of times. The clonotype was recovered from a woman aged 40-49 years who had recovered from COVID-19. The source material was PBMCs or T cells enriched from blood (not recorded which). The chain employs TRBV11-3 and TRBJ1-6; D gene unclear. The CDR3 bases are TGTGCCAGCAGCTTAGTGAGGGATTCACCCCTCCACTTT. As protein: CASSLVRDSPLHF.